This passage covers 14 T cell receptor beta chains from one sample sequenced in a study of T cell repertoires in cytomegalovirus infection. TCRdb analysed the reads with MiXCR anew, one entry per CDR3 protein. The sample yields 450,000 to 550,000 distinct CDR3 sequences, under 55% seen once. These receptors lack a known antigen. This sample comprised cultured PBMCs, obtained from culture after CMV antigen stimulation. These receptors came from a human donor in good health (CMV status not recorded). Some clones in this sample may be carry-over from other donors' samples.

This clonotype was detected a few times. The chain employs TRBV7-2 and TRBJ1-5; D possibly corresponds to TRBD1 (5 bases). CDR3 length: 15 residues. Germline CDR1 SGHTA, CDR2 FQGNSA. Trimming took off 3 bases at V and 4 bases at J, with 13 bases between the two ends. The CDR3 sequence is CASSFGGWGNQPQHF. Here the CDR3 DNA reads TGTGCCAGCAGCTTCGGGGGGTGGGGTAATCAGCCCCAGCATTTT.

This clonotype was picked up a small number of times. The chain uses TRBV7-9 and TRBJ2-1; TRBD2 matches at 7 bases. Germline V lookup: CDR1 SEHNR, CDR2 FQNEAQ (reference sequence). The CDR3 runs to 15 residues. The V and J ends lost 5 bases and 4 bases, in that order; junction bases with no gene match: 8. The CDR3 loop is CASSQRGLLYNEQFF. DNA for the CDR3: TGTGCCAGCAGCCAGCGGGGACTACTATACAATGAGCAGTTCTTC.

The V and J genes are TRBV19 and TRBJ2-3, with 7 bases lining up with TRBD1. CDR3 length: 15 residues. Germline V lookup: CDR1 LNHDA, CDR2 SQIVND (reference sequence). V lost 2 bases, J lost 0 bases, and 2 bases stayed unmatched. CDR3 nucleotide sequence: TGTGCCAGTAGTATATTACAGGGGAGCACAGATACGCAGTATTTT. Its translation is CASSILQGSTDTQYF.

The V gene is TRBV12-3 or TRBV12-4, the J gene TRBJ2-2, with TRBD2 matching 10 bases. This CDR3 is built from 16 residues. J was trimmed by 5 bases and V by 6 bases; bases with no gene match: 9. CDR3 residues: CASSPIAGGRTGELFF. CDR3 coding DNA: TGTGCCAGCAGCCCTATAGCGGGAGGAAGAACCGGGGAGCTGTTTTTT.

This clonotype was detected only a few times. The rearrangement uses TRBV7-6 and TRBJ1-4; D ambiguous. Trimming took 5 bases from V and 8 from J, leaving 18 bases between them. This CDR3 has 15 residues. The V gene's germline CDR1 is SGHVS and CDR2 FNYEAQ. The CDR3 spells CASSPGLAREEKLFF. The CDR3 DNA is TGTGCCAGCAGCCCCGGTTTGGCTCGGGAGGAAAAACTGTTTTTT.

This CDR3 reads CASRPRVDQPQHF. As DNA, the CDR3 is TGTGCCAGCAGGCCCCGCGTGGATCAGCCCCAGCATTTT. V usage is TRBV6-1 and J usage is TRBJ1-5; D is unclear. This CDR3 spans 13 amino acids. CDR1 is MNHNS, CDR2 SASEGT, per germline. V lost 6 bases and J lost 5, with 11 bases in between.

This clonotype has just a few counts. V is TRBV20-1 and J is TRBJ2-5; maybe TRBD2 (6 bases). This CDR3 has 14 amino acids. Trimming shortened V by 2 bases and J by 4 bases, and 14 bases separated the two germline ends. The germline V gene has CDR1 DFQATT and CDR2 SNEGSKA (reference sequence). The CDR3 loop reads CSARKRGRRETQYF. The CDR3 DNA reads as TGCAGTGCTAGAAAACGAGGGAGGCGAGAGACCCAGTACTTC.

The chain combines TRBV19 with TRBJ2-5; D is unresolved. Germline CDR1 is LNHDA and CDR2 is SQIVND (reference sequence). CDR3 length equals 13 residues. Trimming took 3 bases from V and 1 from J, leaving 6 bases between them. The CDR3 sequence is CASSMRRQETQYF. CDR3 nucleotides: TGTGCCAGTAGTATGCGGCGCCAAGAGACCCAGTACTTC. Full variable domain (rest looked up from reference TRBV19 and TRBJ2-5): DGGITQSPKYLFRKEGQNVTLSCEQNLNHDAMYWYRQDPGQGLRLIYYSQIVNDFQKGDIAEGYSVSREKKESFPLTVTSAQKNPTAFYLCASSMRRQETQYFGPGTRLLVL.

The V gene is TRBV15, the J gene TRBJ1-3, with D unresolved. The germline CDR1 and CDR2 sequences are LNHNV and YYDKDF (reference sequence). Trimming removed 3 bases from V and 0 bases from J, with 6 bases in between. The CDR3 sequence is 14 residues long. The CDR3 DNA is TGTGCCACCAGCAGTACTCTCTCTGGAAACACCATATATTTT. The encoded protein is CATSSTLSGNTIYF.

This clonotype was recorded only once. The rearrangement joins TRBV6-1 to TRBJ2-7; D is ambiguous. Trimming pared 0 bases from V and 1 base from J, leaving 13 bases between. The length of the CDR3 is 16 residues. Germline CDR1 MNHNS, CDR2 SASEGT. This CDR3 reads CASSEAPSGYSYEQYF. The CDR3 DNA reads as TGTGCCAGCAGTGAAGCGCCCAGTGGGTATTCCTACGAGCAGTACTTC.

In its sample, this clonotype was seen a few times. The rearrangement links TRBV28 to TRBJ1-2; no clear D gene. The CDR3 has 13 amino acids. Germline V gene sequence: CDR1 MDHEN, CDR2 SYDVKM. Trimming removed 6 bases from V and 4 bases from J, with 12 bases in between. The CDR3 DNA sequence: TGTGCCAGCAGAAAGGACGCCATCTATGGCTACACCTTC. This encodes CASRKDAIYGYTF.

This clonotype appeared many times. The V and J genes are TRBV7-8 and TRBJ1-4, with D uncertain. Germline V gene lookup returns CDR1 SGHVS and CDR2 FQNEAQ. CDR3 length: 17 residues. V was shortened by 4 bases and J by 8 bases, with 23 bases between the two germline ends. The CDR3 DNA reads as TGTGCCAGCAGCTCGGACCGCAGGTCACGGCGGCGGGAAAAACTGTTTTTT. This sequence encodes CASSSDRRSRRREKLFF.

This clonotype came up a few times. The V call is TRBV6-1, the J call TRBJ2-3; TRBD2 aligns across 7 bases. Germline V CDR1 and CDR2: MNHNS, SASEGT. After removal of 5 bases from V and 12 bases from J, the junction contained 14 bases not matched to a gene. This CDR3 contains 14 residues. The CDR3: CASSSPPTSPIQYF. DNA of the CDR3: TGTGCCAGCAGTTCACCCCCGACTAGCCCCATCCAGTATTTT.

This clonotype showed up just a few times. CDR3 loop: CAMGGANYGYTF. CDR3 in DNA: TGTGCCATGGGGGGAGCTAACTATGGCTACACCTTC. This chain uses TRBV10-3 with TRBJ1-2, with D possibly TRBD1 on 5 matching bases. V shed 9 bases and J shed 0 bases, with 8 bases lying between them. The CDR3 has 12 amino acids. Germline CDR1 reads ENHRY; CDR2 reads SYGVKD.